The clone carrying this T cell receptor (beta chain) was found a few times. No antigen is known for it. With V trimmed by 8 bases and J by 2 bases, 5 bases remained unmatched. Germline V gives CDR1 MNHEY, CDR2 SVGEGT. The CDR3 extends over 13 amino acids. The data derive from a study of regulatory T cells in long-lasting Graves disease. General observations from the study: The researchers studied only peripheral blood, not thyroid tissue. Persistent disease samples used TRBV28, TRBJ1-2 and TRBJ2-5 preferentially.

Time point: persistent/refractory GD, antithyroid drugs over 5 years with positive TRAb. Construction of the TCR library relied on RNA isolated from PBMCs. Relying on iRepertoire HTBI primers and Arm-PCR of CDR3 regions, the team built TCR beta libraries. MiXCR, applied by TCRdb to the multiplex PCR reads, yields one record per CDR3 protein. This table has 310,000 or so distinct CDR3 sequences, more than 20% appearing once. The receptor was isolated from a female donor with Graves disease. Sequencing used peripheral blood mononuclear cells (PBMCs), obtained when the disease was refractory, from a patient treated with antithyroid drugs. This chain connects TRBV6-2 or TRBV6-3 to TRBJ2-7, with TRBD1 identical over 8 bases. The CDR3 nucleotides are TGTGCCAGCCAAGGGACAGGAGCCTACGAGCAGTACTTC. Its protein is CASQGTGAYEQYF.